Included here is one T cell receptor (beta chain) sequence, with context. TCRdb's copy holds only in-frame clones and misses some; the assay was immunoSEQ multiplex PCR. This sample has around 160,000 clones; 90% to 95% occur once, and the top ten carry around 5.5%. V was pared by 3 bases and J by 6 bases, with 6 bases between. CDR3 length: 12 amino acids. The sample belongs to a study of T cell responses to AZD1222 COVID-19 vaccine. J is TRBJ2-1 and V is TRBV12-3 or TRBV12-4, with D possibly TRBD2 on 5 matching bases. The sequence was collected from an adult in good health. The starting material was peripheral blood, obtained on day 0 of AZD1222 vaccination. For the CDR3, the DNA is TGTGCCAGCAGTTTGGGAGTCAATGAGCAGTTCTTC. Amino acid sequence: CASSLGVNEQFF.